The rows below give T cell receptor beta chains drawn from one sample of a study of graft-versus-host responses after intestinal transplantation. These receptors have no identified antigens. Clones were read by immunoSEQ multiplex PCR, and TCRdb kept only the in-frame ones, dropping some. The table lists roughly 120,000 clones, over 80% of them singletons. The sample consisted of unstimulated CD4+ T cells sorted from spleen or lymph node cells, taken before intestinal transplant. The receptors were gathered from a human donor who received an intestinal transplant. Both conserved end residues are part of each CDR3. The order of the fields is V gene, D gene, clone size, J gene, CDR3 DNA, CDR3 protein. A D gene is named only where the DNA matches it firmly. Where a row states a size, it is once, few, many or the class of an expanded clone; other rows omit it.

V gene: TRBV7-3; D gene: .; clone size: .; J gene: TRBJ2-1; CDR3 DNA: TGTGCCAGCAGCCCAAGGGCCCTAGCGACCTACAATGAGCAGTTCTTC; CDR3 protein: CASSPRALATYNEQFF
V gene: TRBV29-1; D gene: .; clone size: .; J gene: TRBJ1-1; CDR3 DNA: TGCAGCGTTGAAAAGGACGGGAACACTGAAGCTTTCTTT; CDR3 protein: CSVEKDGNTEAFF
V gene: TRBV6-5; D gene: TRBD2; clone size: .; J gene: TRBJ2-7; CDR3 DNA: TGTGCCAGCAGTTACTCCCTAGCGGGAGGGTACGAGCAGTACTTC; CDR3 protein: CASSYSLAGGYEQYF
V gene: TRBV5-8; D gene: .; clone size: .; J gene: TRBJ1-3; CDR3 DNA: TGTGCCAGCAGCTTGGGGACACCGAGCTCTGGAAACACCATATATTTT; CDR3 protein: CASSLGTPSSGNTIYF
V gene: TRBV15; D gene: .; clone size: .; J gene: TRBJ2-7; CDR3 DNA: TGTGCCACCAGCAGAGATCTCCCGGGGGAGCAGTACTTC; CDR3 protein: CATSRDLPGEQYF
V gene: TRBV29-1; D gene: TRBD1; clone size: .; J gene: TRBJ2-2; CDR3 DNA: TGCAGCGTTGAGGTGGACAGGGTGGGCGGGGAGCTGTTTTTT; CDR3 protein: CSVEVDRVGGELFF
V gene: TRBV6-4; D gene: TRBD2; clone size: .; J gene: TRBJ2-1; CDR3 DNA: TGTGCCAGCGCCTTTACTCTAGCGGGAGGGCGTAATGAGCAGTTCTTC; CDR3 protein: CASAFTLAGGRNEQFF
V gene: TRBV7-9; D gene: .; clone size: .; J gene: TRBJ1-2; CDR3 DNA: TGTGCCAGCAGCTTACGAGACAGCCCCTATGGCTACACCTTC; CDR3 protein: CASSLRDSPYGYTF
V gene: TRBV28; D gene: .; clone size: .; J gene: TRBJ1-3; CDR3 DNA: TGTGCCAGCCGCCAAGGGGCAGGCATAAAGGGTGGCACCATATATTTT; CDR3 protein: CASRQGAGIKGGTIYF
V gene: TRBV5-6; D gene: .; clone size: .; J gene: TRBJ2-5; CDR3 DNA: TGTGCCAGCAGCTTCGGCCAGGGGCGAGGAGAGACCCAGTACTTC; CDR3 protein: CASSFGQGRGETQYF
V gene: TRBV9; D gene: TRBD1; clone size: .; J gene: TRBJ1-3; CDR3 DNA: TGTGCCAGCAGCCCTCGTGGACAGGCATACTCTGGAAACACCATATATTTT; CDR3 protein: CASSPRGQAYSGNTIYF
V gene: TRBV5-1; D gene: .; clone size: once; J gene: TRBJ2-1; CDR3 DNA: TGCGCCAGCAGCTCCGACTTGATTGAGCAGTTCTTC; CDR3 protein: CASSSDLIEQFF
V gene: TRBV5-1; D gene: TRBD2; clone size: .; J gene: TRBJ2-7; CDR3 DNA: TGCGCCAGCAGCACCTCCTGGGGGGGGACCTACGAGCAGTACTTC; CDR3 protein: CASSTSWGGTYEQYF
V gene: TRBV21-1; D gene: .; clone size: .; J gene: TRBJ1-1; CDR3 DNA: TGTGCCAGCACGTGCCCGACAGAACCAAAAAACACTGAAGCTTTCTTT; CDR3 protein: CASTCPTEPKNTEAFF
V gene: TRBV5-1; D gene: .; clone size: .; J gene: TRBJ1-1; CDR3 DNA: TGCGCCAGCAGCTTGGTGCGGGGTATCACTGAAGCTTTCTTT; CDR3 protein: CASSLVRGITEAFF
V gene: TRBV19; D gene: TRBD1; clone size: .; J gene: TRBJ1-2; CDR3 DNA: TGTGCCAGTAGTATAGGTTCGACAGGGGGAATTTACGGCTACACCTTC; CDR3 protein: CASSIGSTGGIYGYTF
V gene: TRBV18; D gene: .; clone size: .; J gene: TRBJ2-2; CDR3 DNA: TGTGCCAGCTCACCATTGAAGGCCCTCGCGAACACCGGGGAGCTGTTTTTT; CDR3 protein: CASSPLKALANTGELFF
V gene: TRBV19; D gene: .; clone size: .; J gene: TRBJ1-1; CDR3 DNA: TGTGCCAGTAGGTGGGTTGCTGAAGCTTTCTTT; CDR3 protein: CASRWVAEAFF
V gene: TRBV4-1; D gene: .; clone size: .; J gene: TRBJ1-2; CDR3 DNA: TGCGCCAGCAGCCAAGGAGGGGTACGGAGGAACTATGGCTACACCTTC; CDR3 protein: CASSQGGVRRNYGYTF
V gene: TRBV10-3; D gene: .; clone size: .; J gene: TRBJ2-3; CDR3 DNA: TGTGCCACTAAACTAGTGGGGGGCCTCGATACGCAGTATTTT; CDR3 protein: CATKLVGGLDTQYF
V gene: TRBV25-1; D gene: .; clone size: .; J gene: TRBJ2-2; CDR3 DNA: TGTGCCAGCAGTGAATACCCAACTCGGGCCGGGGAGCTGTTTTTT; CDR3 protein: CASSEYPTRAGELFF
V gene: TRBV5-1; D gene: TRBD1; clone size: .; J gene: TRBJ1-3; CDR3 DNA: TGCGCCAGCAGCTTGGACCGGGACAGGGACGGAAACACCATATATTTT; CDR3 protein: CASSLDRDRDGNTIYF
V gene: TRBV15; D gene: .; clone size: .; J gene: TRBJ2-7; CDR3 DNA: TGTGCCACCAGCAGCGCCCGAACAGGGCCTAGGGCCTACGAGCAGTACTTC; CDR3 protein: CATSSARTGPRAYEQYF
V gene: TRBV18; D gene: TRBD2; clone size: .; J gene: TRBJ2-7; CDR3 DNA: TGTGCCAGCTCACACACTGACGGGACTAGCAACTACGAGCAGTACTTC; CDR3 protein: CASSHTDGTSNYEQYF
V gene: TRBV20-1; D gene: .; clone size: .; J gene: TRBJ1-2; CDR3 DNA: TGTGCGTCTAACTATGGCTACACCTTC; CDR3 protein: CASNYGYTF
V gene: TRBV5-1; D gene: .; clone size: .; J gene: TRBJ1-2; CDR3 DNA: TGCGCCAGCAGCTGGACAGTCCCTAACTATGGCTACACCTTC; CDR3 protein: CASSWTVPNYGYTF
V gene: TRBV15; D gene: TRBD1; clone size: few; J gene: TRBJ2-7; CDR3 DNA: TGTGCCACCAGCAGAGGTGGGACAGGGAGGTACGAGCAGTACTTC; CDR3 protein: CATSRGGTGRYEQYF
V gene: TRBV29-1; D gene: TRBD1; clone size: .; J gene: TRBJ1-3; CDR3 DNA: TGCAGCGTCCGGGACAGGGGAGAATCTGGAAACACCATATATTTT; CDR3 protein: CSVRDRGESGNTIYF
V gene: TRBV7-9; D gene: TRBD1; clone size: .; J gene: TRBJ1-2; CDR3 DNA: TGTGCCAGCAGCTTAGACTGGACAGGCCTCTATGGCTACACCTTC; CDR3 protein: CASSLDWTGLYGYTF
V gene: TRBV27; D gene: TRBD1; clone size: .; J gene: TRBJ2-6; CDR3 DNA: TGTGCCAGCAGTTTGGGACAGAGATTTAGCTCTGGGGCCAACGTCCTGACCTTC; CDR3 protein: CASSLGQRFSSGANVLTF
V gene: TRBV6-4; D gene: .; clone size: .; J gene: TRBJ1-5; CDR3 DNA: TGTGCCAGACCCGAGGAGAGCAATCAGCCCCAGCATTTT; CDR3 protein: CARPEESNQPQHF
V gene: TRBV6-5; D gene: .; clone size: .; J gene: TRBJ2-3; CDR3 DNA: TGTGCCAGCAGTTACGGGTCGAGTCCTTACACAGATACGCAGTATTTT; CDR3 protein: CASSYGSSPYTDTQYF
V gene: TRBV5-4; D gene: TRBD2; clone size: once; J gene: TRBJ2-3; CDR3 DNA: TGTGCCAGCAGCTTGAAAATGGCGGGAGCCACAGATACGCAGTATTTT; CDR3 protein: CASSLKMAGATDTQYF
V gene: TRBV25-1; D gene: .; clone size: .; J gene: TRBJ1-1; CDR3 DNA: TGTGCCAGCAGTGATCGTACCGAAGCTTTCTTT; CDR3 protein: CASSDRTEAFF
V gene: TRBV19; D gene: TRBD1; clone size: .; J gene: TRBJ1-3; CDR3 DNA: TGTGCCAGTAGTAAGGACAGGGGTTCGGGAAACACCATATATTTT; CDR3 protein: CASSKDRGSGNTIYF
V gene: TRBV18; D gene: .; clone size: few; J gene: TRBJ1-3; CDR3 DNA: TGTGCCAGCTCACCCGAAGGAACTGGAAACACCATATATTTT; CDR3 protein: CASSPEGTGNTIYF
V gene: TRBV19; D gene: TRBD1; clone size: .; J gene: TRBJ1-1; CDR3 DNA: TGTGCCAGTAGTGTTCCGGGACAGATAATGAACACTGAAGCTTTCTTT; CDR3 protein: CASSVPGQIMNTEAFF
V gene: TRBV7-2; D gene: .; clone size: once; J gene: TRBJ1-4; CDR3 DNA: TGTGCCAGCAGCCCCGGGCCCGGGACAAATGGGGAAAAACTGTTTTTT; CDR3 protein: CASSPGPGTNGEKLFF
V gene: TRBV18; D gene: .; clone size: once; J gene: TRBJ1-5; CDR3 DNA: TGTGCCAGCTCACCTAGGGAGGGTTACCAGCCCCAGCATTTT; CDR3 protein: CASSPREGYQPQHF
V gene: TRBV28; D gene: TRBD1; clone size: .; J gene: TRBJ1-2; CDR3 DNA: TGTGCCAGCAGTTTCGGGACAGGGGTTGGCTACACCTTC; CDR3 protein: CASSFGTGVGYTF
V gene: TRBV19; D gene: .; clone size: .; J gene: TRBJ1-5; CDR3 DNA: TGTGCCGGTGGACAGAGAGATCAGCCCCAGCATTTT; CDR3 protein: CAGGQRDQPQHF
V gene: TRBV28; D gene: .; clone size: .; J gene: TRBJ1-1; CDR3 DNA: TGTGCCAGCAGCTCTTCCTCAGGCTCGAACACTGAAGCTTTCTTT; CDR3 protein: CASSSSSGSNTEAFF
V gene: TRBV9; D gene: TRBD2; clone size: once; J gene: TRBJ2-1; CDR3 DNA: TGTGCCAGCAGCGTAGTCCCTACTAGCGGGAGAGACAATGAGCAGTTCTTC; CDR3 protein: CASSVVPTSGRDNEQFF
V gene: TRBV29-1; D gene: .; clone size: .; J gene: TRBJ1-2; CDR3 DNA: TGCAGCGTTGAAGATTGGAAGGGGGGGGGCTACACCTTC; CDR3 protein: CSVEDWKGGGYTF
V gene: TRBV4-1; D gene: .; clone size: .; J gene: TRBJ2-7; CDR3 DNA: TGCGCCAGCAGCTCCCGGTTGGAAAAACGGGACTGGAACGAGCAGTACTTC; CDR3 protein: CASSSRLEKRDWNEQYF
V gene: TRBV4-1; D gene: .; clone size: .; J gene: TRBJ1-6; CDR3 DNA: TGCGCCAGCAGCCAAGCGACGGGATCCTCCTATAATTCACCCCTCCACTTT; CDR3 protein: CASSQATGSSYNSPLHF
V gene: TRBV19; D gene: TRBD2; clone size: .; J gene: TRBJ2-1; CDR3 DNA: TGTGCCAGTAGCCAACTAGCGGGAACCTACAATGAGCAGTTCTTC; CDR3 protein: CASSQLAGTYNEQFF
V gene: TRBV28; D gene: TRBD1; clone size: .; J gene: TRBJ2-1; CDR3 DNA: TGTGCCAGCAGCCCTCGAGGACAGGGGGCTTGGCATGAGCAGTTCTTC; CDR3 protein: CASSPRGQGAWHEQFF
V gene: TRBV4-1; D gene: TRBD1; clone size: .; J gene: TRBJ1-5; CDR3 DNA: TGCGCCAGCAGCCAAGTTGATATTGGGACAGGGAGAAATCAGCCCCAGCATTTT; CDR3 protein: CASSQVDIGTGRNQPQHF
V gene: TRBV9; D gene: .; clone size: .; J gene: TRBJ2-1; CDR3 DNA: TGTGCCAGCAGCGACCGCGGGCAATCCTACAATGAGCAGTTCTTC; CDR3 protein: CASSDRGQSYNEQFF
V gene: TRBV19; D gene: TRBD1; clone size: .; J gene: TRBJ2-3; CDR3 DNA: TGTGCCAGTAGTACAGGGACAGGGGTGGGCACAGATACGCAGTATTTT; CDR3 protein: CASSTGTGVGTDTQYF
V gene: TRBV27; D gene: .; clone size: .; J gene: TRBJ1-2; CDR3 DNA: TGTGCCAGCAGTCCCGGCCGGGGGGGAAACTATGGCTACACCTTC; CDR3 protein: CASSPGRGGNYGYTF
V gene: TRBV18; D gene: .; clone size: .; J gene: TRBJ1-1; CDR3 DNA: TGTGCCAGCTCACCGGGGTTAGACACTGAAGCTTTCTTT; CDR3 protein: CASSPGLDTEAFF
V gene: TRBV5-4; D gene: TRBD1; clone size: .; J gene: TRBJ2-1; CDR3 DNA: TGTGCCAGCAGCTCTGACAGGGTACGGGAGTTCTTC; CDR3 protein: CASSSDRVREFF
V gene: TRBV18; D gene: .; clone size: few; J gene: TRBJ2-5; CDR3 DNA: TGTGCCAGCTCACCCGGGACAAAAGAGACCCAGTACTTC; CDR3 protein: CASSPGTKETQYF
V gene: TRBV27; D gene: .; clone size: .; J gene: TRBJ1-5; CDR3 DNA: TGTGCCAGCAGTTTACTCAGCCTGCCGGGGCAGCCCCAGCATTTT; CDR3 protein: CASSLLSLPGQPQHF
V gene: TRBV21-1; D gene: .; clone size: .; J gene: TRBJ1-5; CDR3 DNA: TGTGCCAGCAGCTTTCCGGGACAGGTCCTTTTCCGCAATCAGCCCCAGCATTTT; CDR3 protein: CASSFPGQVLFRNQPQHF
V gene: TRBV18; D gene: TRBD2; clone size: .; J gene: TRBJ2-1; CDR3 DNA: TGTGCCAGCTCACCGGGCTACGGGGGGACCAATGAGCAGTTCTTC; CDR3 protein: CASSPGYGGTNEQFF
V gene: TRBV11-2; D gene: .; clone size: .; J gene: TRBJ2-1; CDR3 DNA: TGTGCCAGCAGCTTAGTTGACGAGCAGTTCTTC; CDR3 protein: CASSLVDEQFF
V gene: TRBV9; D gene: .; clone size: .; J gene: TRBJ2-2; CDR3 DNA: TGTGCCAGCAGCGTAAGCGGGCGGGCCGGGGAGCTGTTTTTT; CDR3 protein: CASSVSGRAGELFF